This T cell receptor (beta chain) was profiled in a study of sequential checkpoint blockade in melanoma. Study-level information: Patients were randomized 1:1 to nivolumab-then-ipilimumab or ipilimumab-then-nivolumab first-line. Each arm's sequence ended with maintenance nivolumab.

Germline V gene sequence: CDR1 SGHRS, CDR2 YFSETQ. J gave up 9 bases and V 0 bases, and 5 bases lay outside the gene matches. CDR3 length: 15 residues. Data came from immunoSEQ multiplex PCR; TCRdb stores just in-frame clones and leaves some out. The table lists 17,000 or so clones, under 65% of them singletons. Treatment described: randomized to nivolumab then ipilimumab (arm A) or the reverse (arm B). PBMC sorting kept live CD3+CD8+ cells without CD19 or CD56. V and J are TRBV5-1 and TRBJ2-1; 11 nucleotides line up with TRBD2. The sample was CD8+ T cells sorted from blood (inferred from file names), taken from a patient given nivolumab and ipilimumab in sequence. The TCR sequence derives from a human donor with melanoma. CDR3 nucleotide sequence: TGCGCCAGCAGCTTGGCTAGCGGGGGGTACCCTGAGCAGTTCTTC. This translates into CASSLASGGYPEQFF.